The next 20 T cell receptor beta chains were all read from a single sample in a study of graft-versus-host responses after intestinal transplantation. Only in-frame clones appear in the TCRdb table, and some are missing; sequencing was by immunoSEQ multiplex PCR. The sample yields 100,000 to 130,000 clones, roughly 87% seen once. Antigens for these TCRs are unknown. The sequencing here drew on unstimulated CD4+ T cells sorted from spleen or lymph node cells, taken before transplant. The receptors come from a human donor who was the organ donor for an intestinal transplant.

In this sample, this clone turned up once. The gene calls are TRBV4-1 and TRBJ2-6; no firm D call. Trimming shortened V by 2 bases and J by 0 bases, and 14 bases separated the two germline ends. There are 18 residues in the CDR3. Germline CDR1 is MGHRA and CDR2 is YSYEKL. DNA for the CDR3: TGCGCCAGCAGCCAAAGCCCAGCAACCGTCTCTGGGGCCAACGTCCTGACTTTC. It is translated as CASSQSPATVSGANVLTF.

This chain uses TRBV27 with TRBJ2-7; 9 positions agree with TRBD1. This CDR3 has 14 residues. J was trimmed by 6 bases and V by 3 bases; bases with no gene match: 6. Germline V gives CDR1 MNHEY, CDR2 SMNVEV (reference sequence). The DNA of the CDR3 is TGTGCCAGCAGTTTTGTGGGGACAGGGAGCGAGCAGTACTTC. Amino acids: CASSFVGTGSEQYF.

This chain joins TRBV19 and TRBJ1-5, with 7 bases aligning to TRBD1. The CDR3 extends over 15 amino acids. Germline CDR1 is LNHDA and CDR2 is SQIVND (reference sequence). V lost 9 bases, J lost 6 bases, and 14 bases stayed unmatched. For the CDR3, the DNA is TGTGCCAGCGCAGTTCAGGGGGGAATCGGTCAGCCCCAGCATTTT. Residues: CASAVQGGIGQPQHF.

Written as DNA, the CDR3 is TGCGCCAGCAGCTGGACTAGCGGACTTGGGCGGGAGACCCAGTACTTC. This sequence encodes CASSWTSGLGRETQYF. The genes are TRBV5-1 and TRBJ2-5, with 10 positions matching TRBD2. The CDR3 runs to 16 residues. CDR1 is SGHRS, CDR2 YFSETQ, per germline. Trimming cost V 3 bases and J 5 bases; bases outside gene matches: 10.

The CDR3 coding sequence is TGTGCCAGCAGTGAAGAACCGGGACGGGCTGAAGCTTTCTTT. Translating gives CASSEEPGRAEAFF. The V gene is TRBV6-1, the J gene TRBJ1-1; possibly TRBD1 for D (5 bases). Germline CDR1 is MNHNS and CDR2 is SASEGT. This CDR3 region has 14 residues. Trimming cost V 1 base and J 6 bases, with 12 bases left between them.

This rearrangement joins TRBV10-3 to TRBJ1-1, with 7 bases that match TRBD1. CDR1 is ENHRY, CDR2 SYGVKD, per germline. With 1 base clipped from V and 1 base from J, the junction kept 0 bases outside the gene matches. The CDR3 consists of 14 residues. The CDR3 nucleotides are TGTGCCATCAGTGAGTGGACAGGGAACACTGAAGCTTTCTTT. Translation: CAISEWTGNTEAFF.

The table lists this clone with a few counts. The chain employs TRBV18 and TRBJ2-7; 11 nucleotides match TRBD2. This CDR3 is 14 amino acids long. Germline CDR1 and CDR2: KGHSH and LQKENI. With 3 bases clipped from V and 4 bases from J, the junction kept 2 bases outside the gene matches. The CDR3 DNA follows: TGTGCCAGCTCACCTCGGACTAGCGGGTACGAGCAGTACTTC. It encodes CASSPRTSGYEQYF. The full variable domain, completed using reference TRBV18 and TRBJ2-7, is NAGVMQNPRHLVRRRGQEARLRCSPMKGHSHVYWYRQLPEEGLKFMVYLQKENIIDESGMPKERFSAEFPKEGPSILRIQQVVRGDSAAYFCASSPRTSGYEQYFGPGTRLTVT.

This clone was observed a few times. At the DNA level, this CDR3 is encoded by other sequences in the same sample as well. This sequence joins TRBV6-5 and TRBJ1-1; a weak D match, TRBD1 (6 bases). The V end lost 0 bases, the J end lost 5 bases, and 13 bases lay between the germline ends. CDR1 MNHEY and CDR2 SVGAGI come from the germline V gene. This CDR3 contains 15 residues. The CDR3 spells CASSYSIRGGTEAFF. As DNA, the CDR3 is TGTGCCAGCAGTTACTCGATTAGGGGGGGGACTGAAGCTTTCTTT.

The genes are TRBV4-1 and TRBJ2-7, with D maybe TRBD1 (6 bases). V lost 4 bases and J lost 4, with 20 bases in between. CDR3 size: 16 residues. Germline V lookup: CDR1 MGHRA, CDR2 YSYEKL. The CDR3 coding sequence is TGCGCCAGCAGCCCAAGACTAACCAGGGGTCGGTACGAGCAGTACTTC. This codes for CASSPRLTRGRYEQYF.

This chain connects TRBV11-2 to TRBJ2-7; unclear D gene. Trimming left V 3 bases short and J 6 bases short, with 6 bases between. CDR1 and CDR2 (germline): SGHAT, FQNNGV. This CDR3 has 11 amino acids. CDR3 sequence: CASSLRSEQYF. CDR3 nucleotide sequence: TGTGCCAGCAGCTTGAGGTCCGAGCAGTACTTC.

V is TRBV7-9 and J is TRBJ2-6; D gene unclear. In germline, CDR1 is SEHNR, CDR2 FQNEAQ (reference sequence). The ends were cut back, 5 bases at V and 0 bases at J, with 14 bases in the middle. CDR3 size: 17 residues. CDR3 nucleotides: TGTGCCAGCAGCCTCGAGGCCCCCGTCTCTGGGGCCAACGTCCTGACTTTC. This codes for CASSLEAPVSGANVLTF.

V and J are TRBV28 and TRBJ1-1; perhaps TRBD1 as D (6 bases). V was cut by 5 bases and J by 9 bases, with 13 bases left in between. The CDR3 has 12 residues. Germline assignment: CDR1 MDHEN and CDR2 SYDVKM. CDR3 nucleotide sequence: TGTGCCAGCAGTCTCGGGACACTCCAAGCTTTCTTT. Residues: CASSLGTLQAFF. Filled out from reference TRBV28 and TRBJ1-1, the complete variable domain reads DVKVTQSSRYLVKRTGEKVFLECVQDMDHENMFWYRQDPGLGLRLIYFSYDVKMKEKGDIPEGYSVSREKKERFSLILESASTNQTSMYLCASSLGTLQAFFGQGTRLTVV.

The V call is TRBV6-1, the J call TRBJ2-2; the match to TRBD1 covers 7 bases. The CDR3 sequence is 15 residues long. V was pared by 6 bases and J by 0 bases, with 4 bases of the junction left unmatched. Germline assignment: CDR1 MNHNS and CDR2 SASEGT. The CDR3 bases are TGTGCCAGCAGCACAGGGGTTTCGAACACCGGGGAGCTGTTTTTT. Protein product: CASSTGVSNTGELFF.

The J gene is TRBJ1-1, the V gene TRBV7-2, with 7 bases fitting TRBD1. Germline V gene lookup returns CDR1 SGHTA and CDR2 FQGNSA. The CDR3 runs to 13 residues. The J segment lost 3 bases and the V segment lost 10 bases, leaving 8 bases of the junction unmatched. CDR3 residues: CATQGGLDTEAFF. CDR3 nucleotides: TGTGCCACCCAGGGGGGACTTGACACTGAAGCTTTCTTT.

The DNA of the CDR3 is TGTGCCAGCAGTGAGCAGGGAAGGTCCTATAATTCACCCCTCCACTTT. This sequence encodes CASSEQGRSYNSPLHF. The J gene is TRBJ1-6, the V gene TRBV2; D perhaps matches TRBD1 (5 bases). Trimming pared 3 bases from V and 1 base from J, leaving 10 bases between. From germline, CDR1 is SNHLY and CDR2 FYNNEI. CDR3 size: 16 residues.

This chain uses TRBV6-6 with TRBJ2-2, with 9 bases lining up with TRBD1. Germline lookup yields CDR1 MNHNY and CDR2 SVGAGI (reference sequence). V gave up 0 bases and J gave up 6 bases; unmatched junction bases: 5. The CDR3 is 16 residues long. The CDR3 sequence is CASSYSGQGFAGELFF. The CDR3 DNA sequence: TGTGCCAGCAGTTACTCGGGACAGGGTTTTGCCGGGGAGCTGTTTTTT.

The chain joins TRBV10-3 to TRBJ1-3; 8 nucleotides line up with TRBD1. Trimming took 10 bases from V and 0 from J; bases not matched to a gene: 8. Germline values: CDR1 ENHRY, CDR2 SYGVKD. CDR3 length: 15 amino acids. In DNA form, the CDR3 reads TGTGCCACCTTAAAAACAGGGGGCTCTGGAAACACCATATATTTT. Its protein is CATLKTGGSGNTIYF.

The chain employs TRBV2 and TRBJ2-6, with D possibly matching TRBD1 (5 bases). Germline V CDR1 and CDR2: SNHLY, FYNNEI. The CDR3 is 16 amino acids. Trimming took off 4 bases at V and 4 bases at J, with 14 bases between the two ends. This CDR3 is CASSARRVSGANVLTF. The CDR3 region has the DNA TGTGCCAGCAGTGCTCGCAGGGTATCCGGGGCCAACGTCCTGACTTTC.

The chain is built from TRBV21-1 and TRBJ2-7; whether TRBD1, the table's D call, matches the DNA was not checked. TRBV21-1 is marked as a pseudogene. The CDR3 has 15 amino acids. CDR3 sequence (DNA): TGTGCCAGCAGCAAATCGGGACAGGGCTGCCACGAGCAGTACTTC. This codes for CASSKSGQGCHEQYF.

CDR3 protein: CASSPRGGTGANVLTF. In DNA, the CDR3 is TGTGCCAGCTCACCTCGGGGAGGAACTGGGGCCAACGTCCTGACTTTC. The chain has TRBV18 and TRBJ2-6; D is perhaps TRBD2 (6 bases). Germline assignment: CDR1 KGHSH and CDR2 LQKENI. Trimming removed 3 bases at V and 2 bases at J, with 11 bases between. The CDR3 sequence is 16 residues long.